This TCR beta chain was retrieved from a study of shared clonotypes between healthy human individuals. The study, taken as a whole, reports: Tissue TCR repertoires likely differ from these blood-only repertoires. Rarefaction gave evidence that sorted-subset sequencing remained incomplete despite large depth.

Regarding this clone: Its matching antigen is unknown. One end of the junction varies from germline; a read error may be responsible.

The CDR3 spans 15 residues. CDR1 is SGHRS, CDR2 YFSETQ, per germline. Clones were read by immunoSEQ multiplex PCR, and TCRdb kept only the in-frame ones, dropping some. Found here are 2.3 million or so clones, 80% to 95% of them singletons; the top ten hold under 0.45%. The genes are TRBV5-1 and TRBJ2-3; 7 nucleotides match TRBD2. This TCR came from a young man in good health. Some clones in this sample may be carry-over from other donors' samples. Sequenced input: naive CD4+ T cells from PBMCs. Subset specified: CD45RA+ positively selected. The DNA for the CDR3 is TGCGCCAGCAGTTTGGCTCTAGCGGACGCAGATACGCAGTATTTT. This translates into CASSLALADADTQYF.